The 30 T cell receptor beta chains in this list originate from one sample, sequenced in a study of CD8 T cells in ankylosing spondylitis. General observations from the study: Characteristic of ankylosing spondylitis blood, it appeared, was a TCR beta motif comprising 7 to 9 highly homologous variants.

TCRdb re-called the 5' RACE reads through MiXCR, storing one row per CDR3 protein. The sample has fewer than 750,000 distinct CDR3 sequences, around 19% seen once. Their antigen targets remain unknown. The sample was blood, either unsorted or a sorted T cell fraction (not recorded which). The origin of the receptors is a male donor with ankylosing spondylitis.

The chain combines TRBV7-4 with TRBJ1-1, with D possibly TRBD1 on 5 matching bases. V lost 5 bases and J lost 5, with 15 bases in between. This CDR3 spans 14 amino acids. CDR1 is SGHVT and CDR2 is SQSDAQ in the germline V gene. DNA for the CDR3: TGTGCCAGCAGCGAGGGGTGGGGTTGGACTGAAGCTTTCTTT. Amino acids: CASSEGWGWTEAFF.

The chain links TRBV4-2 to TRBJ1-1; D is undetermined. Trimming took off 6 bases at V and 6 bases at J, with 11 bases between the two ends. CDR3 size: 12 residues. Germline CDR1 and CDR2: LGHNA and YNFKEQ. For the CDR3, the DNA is TGTGCCAGCAGGTCGGGCAGTGCTGAAGCTTTCTTT. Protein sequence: CASRSGSAEAFF.

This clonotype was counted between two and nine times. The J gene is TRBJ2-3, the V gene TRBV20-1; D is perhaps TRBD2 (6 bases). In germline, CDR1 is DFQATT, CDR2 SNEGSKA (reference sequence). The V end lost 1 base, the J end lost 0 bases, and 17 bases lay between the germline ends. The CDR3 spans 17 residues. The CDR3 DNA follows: TGCAGTGCTAGAGTTCGTGGGAGGCCCAGTAGCACAGATACGCAGTATTTT. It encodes CSARVRGRPSSTDTQYF.

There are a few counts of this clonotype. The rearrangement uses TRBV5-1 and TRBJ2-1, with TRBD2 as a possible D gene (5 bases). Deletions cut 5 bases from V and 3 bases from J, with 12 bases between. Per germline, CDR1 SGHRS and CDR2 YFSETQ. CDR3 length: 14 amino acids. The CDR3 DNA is TGCGCCAGCAGAGCGGACCCCAACTACAATGAGCAGTTCTTC. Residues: CASRADPNYNEQFF.

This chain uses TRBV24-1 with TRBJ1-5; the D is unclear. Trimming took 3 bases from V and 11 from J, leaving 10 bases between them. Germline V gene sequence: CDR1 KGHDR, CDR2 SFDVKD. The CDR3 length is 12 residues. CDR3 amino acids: CATSDSLGAQHF. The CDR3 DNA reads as TGTGCCACCAGTGATAGCCTAGGAGCCCAGCATTTT.

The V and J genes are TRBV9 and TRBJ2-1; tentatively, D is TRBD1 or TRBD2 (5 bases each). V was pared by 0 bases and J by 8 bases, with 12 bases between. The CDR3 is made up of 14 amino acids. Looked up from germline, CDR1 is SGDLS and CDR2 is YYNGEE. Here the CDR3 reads CASSVVGLGDEQFF. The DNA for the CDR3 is TGTGCCAGCAGCGTAGTTGGGCTGGGGGATGAGCAGTTCTTC.

The CDR3, as DNA: TGTGCCAGCAGAACCCTAGGAGCAGGCCCAAACTCCTACGAGCAGTACTTC. Translated: CASRTLGAGPNSYEQYF. The V and J genes are TRBV6-2 or TRBV6-3 and TRBJ2-7; D gene unclear. The CDR3 runs 17 residues. V shed 6 bases and J shed 0 bases, with 21 bases lying between them. Germline CDR1 MNHEY, CDR2 SVGEGT.

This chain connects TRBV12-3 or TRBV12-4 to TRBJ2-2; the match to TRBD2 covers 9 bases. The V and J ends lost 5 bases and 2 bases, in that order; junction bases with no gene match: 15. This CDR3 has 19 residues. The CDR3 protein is CASSGPGLAIRINTGELFF. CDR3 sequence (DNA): TGTGCCAGCAGTGGGCCGGGACTAGCTATTCGGATAAACACCGGGGAGCTGTTTTTT.

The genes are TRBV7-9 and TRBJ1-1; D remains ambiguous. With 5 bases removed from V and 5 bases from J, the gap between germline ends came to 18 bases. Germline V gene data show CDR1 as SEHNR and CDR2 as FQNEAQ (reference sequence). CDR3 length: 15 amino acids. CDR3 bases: TGTGCCAGCAGCCACCCGCTAGGGATGAGGACTGAAGCTTTCTTT. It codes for CASSHPLGMRTEAFF.

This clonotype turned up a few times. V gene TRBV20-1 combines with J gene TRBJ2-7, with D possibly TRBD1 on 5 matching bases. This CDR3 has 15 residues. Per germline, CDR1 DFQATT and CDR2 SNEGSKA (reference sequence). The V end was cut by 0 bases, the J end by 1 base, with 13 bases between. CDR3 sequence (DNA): TGCAGTGCTAGAGATGGGGCAGGCCCTTCCTACGAGCAGTACTTC. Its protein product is CSARDGAGPSYEQYF.

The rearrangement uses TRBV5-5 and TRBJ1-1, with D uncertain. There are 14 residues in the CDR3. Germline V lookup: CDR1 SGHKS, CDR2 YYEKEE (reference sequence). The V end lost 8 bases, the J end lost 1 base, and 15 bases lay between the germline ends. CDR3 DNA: TGTGCCAGTACGTTGGGGTCAGCGAACACTGAAGCTTTCTTT. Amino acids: CASTLGSANTEAFF.

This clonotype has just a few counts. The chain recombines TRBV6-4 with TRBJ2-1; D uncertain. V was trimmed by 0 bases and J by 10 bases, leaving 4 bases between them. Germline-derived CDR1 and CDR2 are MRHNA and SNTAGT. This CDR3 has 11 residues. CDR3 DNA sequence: TGTGCCAGCAGTGACTCTAGGGAGCAGTTCTTC. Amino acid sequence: CASSDSREQFF.

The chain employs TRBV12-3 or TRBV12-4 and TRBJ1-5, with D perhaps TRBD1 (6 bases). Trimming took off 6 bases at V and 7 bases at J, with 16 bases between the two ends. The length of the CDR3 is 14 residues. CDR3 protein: CASRTVGGSQPQHF. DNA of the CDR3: TGTGCCAGCAGAACGGTAGGGGGGTCCCAGCCCCAGCATTTT.

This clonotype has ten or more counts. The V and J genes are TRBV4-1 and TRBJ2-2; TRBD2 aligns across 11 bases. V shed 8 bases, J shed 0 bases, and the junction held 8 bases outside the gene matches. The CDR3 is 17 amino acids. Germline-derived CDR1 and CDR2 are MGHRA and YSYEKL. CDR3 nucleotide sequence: TGCGCCAGCCGCAAGGTAGCGGGAGGGCCGAACACCGGGGAGCTGTTTTTT. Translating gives CASRKVAGGPNTGELFF.

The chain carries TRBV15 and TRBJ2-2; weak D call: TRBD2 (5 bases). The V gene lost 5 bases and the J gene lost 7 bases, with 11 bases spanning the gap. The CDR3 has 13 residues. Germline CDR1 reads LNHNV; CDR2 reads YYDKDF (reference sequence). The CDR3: CATSLRAGGELFF. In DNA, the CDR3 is TGTGCCACCAGCCTTAGGGCGGGCGGGGAGCTGTTTTTT.

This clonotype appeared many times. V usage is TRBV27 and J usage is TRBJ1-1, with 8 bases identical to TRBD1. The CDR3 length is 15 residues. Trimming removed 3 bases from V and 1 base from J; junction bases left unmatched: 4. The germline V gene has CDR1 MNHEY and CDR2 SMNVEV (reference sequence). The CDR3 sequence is CASSLEGTGNTEAFF. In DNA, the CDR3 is TGTGCCAGCAGTTTGGAAGGGACAGGGAACACTGAAGCTTTCTTT.

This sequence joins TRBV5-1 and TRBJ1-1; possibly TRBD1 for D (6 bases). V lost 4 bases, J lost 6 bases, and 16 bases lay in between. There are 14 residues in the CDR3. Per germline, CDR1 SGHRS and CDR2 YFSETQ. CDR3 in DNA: TGCGCCAGCAGCCATATTCAACAGGGCCCTGAAGCTTTCTTT. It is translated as CASSHIQQGPEAFF.

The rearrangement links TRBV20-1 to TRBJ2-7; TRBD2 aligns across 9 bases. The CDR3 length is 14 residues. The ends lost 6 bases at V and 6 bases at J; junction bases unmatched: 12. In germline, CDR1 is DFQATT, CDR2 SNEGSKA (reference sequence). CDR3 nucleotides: TGCAGTGCCCCCCTAGCGGGATCAGAGGGCGAGCAGTACTTC. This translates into CSAPLAGSEGEQYF.

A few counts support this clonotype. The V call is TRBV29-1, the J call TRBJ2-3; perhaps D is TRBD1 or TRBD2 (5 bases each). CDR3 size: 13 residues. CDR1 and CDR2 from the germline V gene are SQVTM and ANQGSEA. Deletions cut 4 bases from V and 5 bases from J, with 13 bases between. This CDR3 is CSVVDTREDTQYF. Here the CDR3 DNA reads TGCAGCGTTGTGGACACCCGGGAAGATACGCAGTATTTT.

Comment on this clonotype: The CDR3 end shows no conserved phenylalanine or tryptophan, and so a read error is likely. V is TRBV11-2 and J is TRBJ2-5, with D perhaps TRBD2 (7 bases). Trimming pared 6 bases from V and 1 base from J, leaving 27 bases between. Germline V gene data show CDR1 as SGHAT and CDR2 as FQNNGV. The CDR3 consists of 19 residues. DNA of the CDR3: TGTGCCAGCAGTCATGGAGGGGGGGTCACTTCGAAGGGCCAAGAGACCCAGTACTTA. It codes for CASSHGGGVTSKGQETQYL.

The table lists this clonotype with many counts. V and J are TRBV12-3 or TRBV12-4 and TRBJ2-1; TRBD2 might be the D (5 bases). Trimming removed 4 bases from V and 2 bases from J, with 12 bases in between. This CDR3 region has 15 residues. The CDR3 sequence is CASSSGRAAYNEQFF. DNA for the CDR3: TGTGCCAGCAGTTCTGGGCGGGCCGCCTACAATGAGCAGTTCTTC.

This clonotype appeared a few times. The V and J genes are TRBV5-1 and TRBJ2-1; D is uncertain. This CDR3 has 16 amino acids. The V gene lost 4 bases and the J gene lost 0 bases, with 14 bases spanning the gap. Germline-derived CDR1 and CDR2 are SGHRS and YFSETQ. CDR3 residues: CASSQHLAASYNEQFF. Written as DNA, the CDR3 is TGCGCCAGCAGCCAACATTTGGCAGCCTCCTACAATGAGCAGTTCTTC.

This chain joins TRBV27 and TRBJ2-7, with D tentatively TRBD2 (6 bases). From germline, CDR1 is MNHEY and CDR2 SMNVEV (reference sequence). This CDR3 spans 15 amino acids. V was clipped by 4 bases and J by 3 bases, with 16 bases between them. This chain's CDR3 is CASSSYGGSYYEQYF. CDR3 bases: TGTGCCAGCAGTTCTTATGGGGGGTCTTACTACGAGCAGTACTTC.

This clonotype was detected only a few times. CDR3: CSARDGREGRETQYF. The CDR3 DNA reads TGCAGTGCTAGAGATGGGCGGGAGGGCCGGGAGACCCAGTACTTC. The chain couples TRBV20-1 to TRBJ2-5, with 9 bases aligning to TRBD2. Looked up from germline, CDR1 is DFQATT and CDR2 is SNEGSKA (reference sequence). The V and J ends lost 0 bases and 5 bases, in that order; junction bases with no gene match: 7. This CDR3 contains 15 residues.

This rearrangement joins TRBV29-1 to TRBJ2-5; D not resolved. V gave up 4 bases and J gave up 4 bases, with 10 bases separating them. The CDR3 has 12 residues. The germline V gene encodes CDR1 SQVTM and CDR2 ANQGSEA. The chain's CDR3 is CSVVLGGETQYF. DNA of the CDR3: TGCAGCGTTGTGTTGGGTGGAGAGACCCAGTACTTC. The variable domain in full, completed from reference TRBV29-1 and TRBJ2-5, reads SAVISQKPSRDICQRGTSLTIQCQVDSQVTMMFWYRQQPGQSLTLIATANQGSEATYESGFVIDKFPISRPNLTFSTLTVSNMSPEDSSIYLCSVVLGGETQYFGPGTRLLVL.

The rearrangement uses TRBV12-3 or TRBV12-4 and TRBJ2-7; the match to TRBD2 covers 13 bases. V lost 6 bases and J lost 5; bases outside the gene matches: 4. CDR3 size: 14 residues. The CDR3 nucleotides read TGTGCCAGCAGAGGGACTAGCGGGACACACGAGCAGTACTTC. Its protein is CASRGTSGTHEQYF.

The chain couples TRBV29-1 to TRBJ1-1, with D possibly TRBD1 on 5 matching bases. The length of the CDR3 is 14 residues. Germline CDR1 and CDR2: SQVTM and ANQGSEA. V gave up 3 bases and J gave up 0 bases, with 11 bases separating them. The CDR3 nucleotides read TGCAGCGTTGAGGGGGGTTTGGTGAACACTGAAGCTTTCTTT. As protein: CSVEGGLVNTEAFF.

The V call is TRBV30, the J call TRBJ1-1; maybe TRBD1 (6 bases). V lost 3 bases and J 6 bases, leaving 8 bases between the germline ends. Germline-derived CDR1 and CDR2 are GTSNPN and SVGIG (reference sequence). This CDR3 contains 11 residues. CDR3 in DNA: TGTGCCTGGAGGGGGGGGCCTGAAGCTTTCTTT. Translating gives CAWRGGPEAFF.

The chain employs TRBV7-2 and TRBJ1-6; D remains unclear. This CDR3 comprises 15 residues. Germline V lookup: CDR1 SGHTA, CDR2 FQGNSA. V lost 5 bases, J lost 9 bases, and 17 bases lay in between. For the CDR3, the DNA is TGTGCCAGCAGCACCGACCGGGCCCCAGGTTCACCCCTCCACTTT. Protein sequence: CASSTDRAPGSPLHF.

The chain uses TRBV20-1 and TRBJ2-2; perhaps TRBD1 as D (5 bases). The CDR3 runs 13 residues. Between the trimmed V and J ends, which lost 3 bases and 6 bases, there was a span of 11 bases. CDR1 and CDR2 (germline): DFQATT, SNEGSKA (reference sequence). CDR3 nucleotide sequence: TGCAGTGCTAGGTCGTTAGGGGCCGGGGAGCTGTTTTTT. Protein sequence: CSARSLGAGELFF.